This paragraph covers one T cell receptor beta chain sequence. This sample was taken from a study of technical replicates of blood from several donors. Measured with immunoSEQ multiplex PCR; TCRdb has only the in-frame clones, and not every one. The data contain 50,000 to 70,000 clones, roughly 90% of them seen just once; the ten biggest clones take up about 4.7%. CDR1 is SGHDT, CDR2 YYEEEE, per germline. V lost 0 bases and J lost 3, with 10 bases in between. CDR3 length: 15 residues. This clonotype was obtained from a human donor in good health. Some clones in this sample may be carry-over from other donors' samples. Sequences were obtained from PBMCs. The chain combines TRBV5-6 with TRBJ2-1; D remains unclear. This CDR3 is CASSLAGFGYNEQFF. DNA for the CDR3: TGTGCCAGCAGCTTGGCAGGATTCGGCTACAATGAGCAGTTCTTC.